This T cell receptor beta chain appears in the sequencing data of a study of neurological immune-mediated disorders. TCRdb reprocessed the 5' RACE reads via MiXCR and lists one record per CDR3 protein. The sample lists approximately 70,000 distinct CDR3 sequences, less than 4% occurring once. This clonotype was observed at least ten times. Its specificity is not known. Study-wide results and limits: When the repertoires were sorted by phylogenetic grouping, those of 18 of 34 multiple sclerosis patients ended up in one related-CDR3 cluster, a possible signature.

Germline CDR1 LGHNA, CDR2 YSLEER. V was clipped by 0 bases and J by 2 bases; unmatched bases: 6. This CDR3 is built from 18 residues. The J gene is TRBJ2-3, the V gene TRBV4-3, with 12 nucleotides matching TRBD2. The source of this sequence is a man aged 30 to 39 with multiple sclerosis. Sequencing used PBMCs. CDR3 bases: TGCGCCAGCAGCCAAGAATTACTAGCGGGGGGACTCACAGATACGCAGTATTTT. Its protein is CASSQELLAGGLTDTQYF.